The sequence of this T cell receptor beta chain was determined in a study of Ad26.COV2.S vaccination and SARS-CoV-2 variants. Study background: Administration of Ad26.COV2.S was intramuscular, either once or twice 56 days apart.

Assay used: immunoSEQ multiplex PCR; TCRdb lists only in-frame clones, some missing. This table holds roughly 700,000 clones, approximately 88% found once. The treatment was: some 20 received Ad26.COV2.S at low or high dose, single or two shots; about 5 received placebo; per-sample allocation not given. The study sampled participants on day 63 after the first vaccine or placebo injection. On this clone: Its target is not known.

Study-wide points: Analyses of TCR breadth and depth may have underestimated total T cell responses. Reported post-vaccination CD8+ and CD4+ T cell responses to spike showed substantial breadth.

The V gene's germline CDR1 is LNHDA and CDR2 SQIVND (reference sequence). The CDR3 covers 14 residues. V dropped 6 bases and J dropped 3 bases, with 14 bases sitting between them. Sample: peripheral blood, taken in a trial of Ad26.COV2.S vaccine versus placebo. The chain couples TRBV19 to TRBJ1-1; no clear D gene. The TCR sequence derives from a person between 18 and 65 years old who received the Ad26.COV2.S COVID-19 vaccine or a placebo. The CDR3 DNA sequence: TGTGCCAGTAGCCCCGAAAGGGCGCACACTGAAGCTTTCTTT. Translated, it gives CASSPERAHTEAFF.